A single sample gave rise to the 2 T cell receptor beta chains below, sequenced in a study of cytomegalovirus exposure and HLA in healthy donors. PCR amplification relied on 60 Vbeta primers (plus 13 Jbeta primers). TCRdb's table, derived via immunoSEQ multiplex PCR, lists solely in-frame clones and lacks some. This table holds 150,000 to 200,000 clones, roughly 80% found once. What was sequenced was PBMCs. All receptors derive from a woman aged 50 to 65 in good health and CMV-seronegative.

CDR3 nucleotide sequence: TGTGCCAGCAGCGTAGTTGTGGCCAGGGGTAAGGATACGCAGTATTTT. Encoded protein: CASSVVVARGKDTQYF. This chain connects TRBV9 to TRBJ2-3; D may be TRBD1 (6 bases). In germline, CDR1 is SGDLS, CDR2 YYNGEE. CDR3 size: 16 residues. V was trimmed by 0 bases and J by 6 bases, leaving 17 bases between them.

This sequence joins TRBV28 and TRBJ2-1; weak D call: TRBD1 (6 bases). In germline, CDR1 is MDHEN, CDR2 SYDVKM. With 4 bases removed from V and 11 bases from J, the gap between germline ends came to 15 bases. The CDR3 covers 13 residues. The CDR3 here is CASSSPGTIKQFF. The CDR3 DNA reads as TGTGCCAGCAGTTCTCCTGGGACAATCAAGCAGTTCTTC.